This T cell receptor beta chain was found in a study of cytomegalovirus exposure and HLA in healthy donors. Primers for the PCR totalled 60 Vbeta and 13 Jbeta. This table comes from immunoSEQ multiplex PCR, and its TCRdb copy is limited to in-frame clones, with some not included. This sample has about 190,000 clones, with roughly four fifths found just once. The germline V gene encodes CDR1 LNHNV and CDR2 YYDKDF (reference sequence). This CDR3 region has 15 residues. The germline V and J ends were trimmed by 5 bases and 4 bases, with 14 bases remaining between them. This clone was observed a single time.

The sequenced material came from PBMCs. The J gene is TRBJ2-2, the V gene TRBV15, with D maybe TRBD2 (5 bases). The source is a woman between 18 and 30 years old in good health and CMV-seronegative. The CDR3 sequence is CATSPREGATGELFF. In DNA, the CDR3 is TGTGCCACCAGCCCCCGAGAGGGCGCCACCGGGGAGCTGTTTTTT.